This T cell receptor beta chain was identified during a study of blood T cells in healthy people across ages. About this clonotype itself: Its antigen is not identified.

Isolation per sample recovered at least 6 million PBMCs. The germline V gene has CDR1 MNHEY and CDR2 SVGAGI. Trimming removed 1 base at V and 6 bases at J, with 10 bases between. The CDR3 spans 14 residues. A second about 7 to 12 cycle PCR used barcoded and J-beta primers. TCRdb fed the 5' RACE reads into MiXCR, producing one record per CDR3 protein. The data hold hundreds of thousands of distinct CDR3 sequences, with under 65% observed a single time. Study-level points and caveats: Among long-lived donors, naive CD4+ cells were more numerous and diversity higher than in aged donors.

The source material was blood. The receptor was isolated from a man in his 60s in good health. This chain joins TRBV6-5 and TRBJ1-5; D might be TRBD1 (6 bases). CDR3 sequence (DNA): TGTGCCAGCAGTTACTGGGGGGCTGGTCAGCCCCAGCATTTT. It encodes CASSYWGAGQPQHF.